The entry that follows covers one TCR beta chain sequence. Antigen unknown. It was healthy bone marrow donors who served as donors. In nominal health when sampled, donors likely had unrecorded immune exposures nonetheless. PCR used 60 Vbeta primers and 13 Jbeta primers. Sequencing was performed with immunoSEQ multiplex PCR; in TCRdb, only in-frame clones are kept and a portion is missing. The sample consists of 120,000 or so clones, approximately 85% of them appearing once. The data derive from a study of cytomegalovirus exposure and HLA in healthy donors. Findings of the study overall: In a later analysis, an Asian-associated ancestry cluster reportedly showed fewer N-insertions than the 666-donor mean. Presence/absence analyses took donor sequencing depth as roughly uniform.

Germline CDR1 and CDR2: SGHTA and FQGTGA. V dropped 2 bases and J dropped 4; count of bases not matched to a gene: 8. The length of the CDR3 is 16 residues. The sequencing sample was made of PBMCs. The V and J genes are TRBV7-3 and TRBJ2-1; 7 bases agree with TRBD2. The sequence derives from a male donor in good health and CMV-seropositive. CDR3 region: CASSLGGTNPYNEQFF. The CDR3 DNA reads TGTGCCAGCAGCTTAGGCGGGACTAACCCTTACAATGAGCAGTTCTTC. Filled out from reference TRBV7-3 and TRBJ2-1, the complete variable domain reads GAGVSQTPSNKVTEKGKYVELRCDPISGHTALYWYRQSLGQGPEFLIYFQGTGAADDSGLPNDRFFAVRPEGSVSTLKIQRTERGDSAVYLCASSLGGTNPYNEQFFGPGTRLTVL.